These 11 T cell receptor beta chains came from one sample sequenced in a study of Graves' ophthalmopathy and Graves' hyperthyroidism. The authors amplified TCR beta CDR3 regions, and they did so from RNA transcripts for repertoire sequencing. RT-PCR in the first round used HTBI primers; a second-round multiplex PCR followed. One entry per CDR3 protein, called by TCRdb with MiXCR from the multiplex PCR reads. Altogether a few hundred thousand distinct CDR3 sequences are present, roughly 15% being singletons, with the ten largest covering around 6.6%. Sequencing was done on a sample of peripheral blood. The receptors stem from a woman under 30 with stable Graves' hyperthyroidism.

This clonotype was seen only a few times. V gene TRBV6-1 combines with J gene TRBJ1-1; D is undetermined. The V end lost 6 bases, the J end lost 4 bases, and 18 bases lay between the germline ends. This CDR3 spans 15 amino acids. Germline V gene lookup returns CDR1 MNHNS and CDR2 SASEGT. The CDR3 DNA follows: TGTGCCAGCAGGGCCCCTACTGGGTTGCCCACTGAAGCTTTCTTT. Amino acid sequence: CASRAPTGLPTEAFF.

This clonotype was recorded at least ten times. The chain is built from TRBV14 and TRBJ2-2, with D possibly called TRBD1 or TRBD2 (5 bases each). Germline V gives CDR1 SGHDN, CDR2 FVKESK. The germline V and J ends were trimmed by 3 bases and 4 bases, with 15 bases remaining between them. This CDR3 has 16 amino acids. The CDR3 region has the DNA TGTGCCAGCAGCCAGGCTCCGGGACCAAGCACCGGGGAGCTGTTTTTT. Translating it yields CASSQAPGPSTGELFF.

This clonotype was counted many times. The chain combines TRBV19 with TRBJ2-7; TRBD1 matches at 10 bases. This CDR3 is 14 amino acids long. The germline gives CDR1 LNHDA, CDR2 SQIVND (reference sequence). J lost 2 bases, V lost 7 bases, and 5 bases had no gene match. The CDR3 region has the DNA TGTGCCAGTACTAAGACAGGGGGCCCCTACGAGCAGTACTTC. This translates into CASTKTGGPYEQYF.

The J gene is TRBJ1-2, the V gene TRBV7-2; 11 bases agree with TRBD1. The CDR3 is 15 amino acids. Germline loops: CDR1 SGHTA, CDR2 FQGNSA. Trimming at V came to 5 bases and at J to 5 bases, leaving 7 bases not matched to a gene. The DNA of the CDR3 is TGTGCCAGCAGCGGAGGACAGGGGGCGAGTTATGGCTACACCTTC. This codes for CASSGGQGASYGYTF.

In this sample, this clonotype turned up many times. The chain has TRBV9 and TRBJ1-1; 12 nucleotides match TRBD1. CDR1 is SGDLS and CDR2 is YYNGEE in the germline V gene. The length of the CDR3 is 17 residues. With 2 bases clipped from V and 4 bases from J, the junction kept 9 bases outside the gene matches. The CDR3 nucleotides are TGTGCCAGCAGCGTGGGACAGGGGGCCATTTTGGGCACTGAAGCTTTCTTT. This encodes CASSVGQGAILGTEAFF.

This clonotype was picked up many times. The chain joins TRBV12-3 or TRBV12-4 to TRBJ2-2; 10 bases are shared with TRBD2. This CDR3 has 15 residues. J lost 6 bases, V lost 4 bases, and 5 bases had no gene match. CDR3 amino acids: CASSSAGGMAGELFF. Here the CDR3 DNA reads TGTGCCAGCAGTTCAGCGGGGGGGATGGCCGGGGAGCTGTTTTTT.

This clonotype came up many times. The chain joins TRBV7-2 to TRBJ1-2, with a tentative D call TRBD1 (6 bases). CDR3 length: 13 amino acids. Germline V gene data show CDR1 as SGHTA and CDR2 as FQGNSA. The ends were cut back, 2 bases at V and 8 bases at J, with 12 bases in the middle. CDR3 region: CASSLSGGAGYTF. CDR3 bases: TGTGCCAGCAGCTTATCGGGGGGCGCGGGCTACACCTTC.

This clonotype was recorded many times. The chain combines TRBV6-5 with TRBJ2-5, with unresolved D. The CDR3 totals 13 residues. The germline V gene encodes CDR1 MNHEY and CDR2 SVGAGI. V gave up 2 bases and J gave up 1 base, with 5 bases separating them. The CDR3 DNA reads as TGTGCCAGCAGTTACAGGGTCCAAGAGACCCAGTACTTC. Translating gives CASSYRVQETQYF.

The chain has TRBV6-2 or TRBV6-3 and TRBJ1-2; 11 bases match TRBD1. Germline values: CDR1 MNHEY, CDR2 SVGEGT. The CDR3 is 12 residues long. The junction had 0 bases not matched to a gene; V was cut back by 4 bases and J by 8 bases. The CDR3 DNA reads as TGTGCCAGCAGTTGGACAGGGGGCGGCTACACCTTC. It translates to CASSWTGGGYTF.

This clonotype has at least ten counts. This rearrangement joins TRBV6-1 to TRBJ2-3, with 12 bases identical to TRBD2. Trimming at V came to 3 bases and at J to 4 bases, leaving 2 bases not matched to a gene. CDR1 and CDR2 (germline): MNHNS, SASEGT. This CDR3 is 15 amino acids long. DNA of the CDR3: TGTGCCAGCAGTGATCTAGCGGGGGGGCCAGATACGCAGTATTTT. The encoded protein is CASSDLAGGPDTQYF.

Many counts were recorded for this clonotype. A junction boundary mismatches the germline segment, possibly from a read error. J is TRBJ2-2 and V is TRBV7-2; 7 bases align to TRBD1. Germline values: CDR1 SGHTA, CDR2 FQGNSA. CDR3 length equals 14 residues. In DNA, the CDR3 is TGTGCCAGCAGAAGGGACAGCAACACGGGGGAGCTGTTTTTT. Translated: CASRRDSNTGELFF. Full variable domain (missing parts from reference TRBV7-2 and TRBJ2-2): GAGVSQSPSNKVTEKGKDVELRCDPISGHTALYWYRQSLGQGLEFLIYFQGNSAPDKSGLPSDRFSAERTGGSVSTLTIQRTQQEDSAVYLCASRRDSNTGELFFGEGSRLTVL.